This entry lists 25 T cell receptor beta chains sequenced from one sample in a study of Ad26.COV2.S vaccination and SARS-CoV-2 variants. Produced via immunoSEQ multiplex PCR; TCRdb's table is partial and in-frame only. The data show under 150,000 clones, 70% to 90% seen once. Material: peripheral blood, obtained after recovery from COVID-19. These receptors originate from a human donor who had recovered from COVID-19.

The CDR3 loop is CASSPYLSGANVLTF. The CDR3 nucleotides are TGCGCCAGCAGCCCATACCTCTCTGGGGCCAACGTCCTGACTTTC. The chain is built from TRBV4-1 and TRBJ2-6, with unresolved D. Trimming stripped 4 bases from V and 0 bases from J, with 7 bases between. This CDR3 contains 15 residues. Per the germline V gene, CDR1 is MGHRA and CDR2 is YSYEKL.

CDR3 protein: CASSLGRGNSPLHF. The CDR3 bases are TGCGCCAGCAGCTTGGGACGGGGAAATTCACCCCTCCACTTT. This chain joins TRBV5-1 and TRBJ1-6; D is undetermined. Germline V lookup: CDR1 SGHRS, CDR2 YFSETQ. Trimming shortened V by 0 bases and J by 7 bases, and 8 bases separated the two germline ends. The CDR3 extends over 14 amino acids.

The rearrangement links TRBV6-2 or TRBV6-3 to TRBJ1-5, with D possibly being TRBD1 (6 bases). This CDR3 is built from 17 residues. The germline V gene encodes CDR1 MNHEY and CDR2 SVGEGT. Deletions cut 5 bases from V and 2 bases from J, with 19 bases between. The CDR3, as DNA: TGTGCCAGCAGTCCGACGACACAGGGTACCCGCAATCAGCCCCAGCATTTT. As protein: CASSPTTQGTRNQPQHF.

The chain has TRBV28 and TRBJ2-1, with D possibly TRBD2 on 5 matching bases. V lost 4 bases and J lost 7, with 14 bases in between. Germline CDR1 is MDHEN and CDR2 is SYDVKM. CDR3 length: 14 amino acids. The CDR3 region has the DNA TGTGCCAGCAGTTCCCGGTCTTCGGGGAATGAGCAGTTCTTC. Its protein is CASSSRSSGNEQFF.

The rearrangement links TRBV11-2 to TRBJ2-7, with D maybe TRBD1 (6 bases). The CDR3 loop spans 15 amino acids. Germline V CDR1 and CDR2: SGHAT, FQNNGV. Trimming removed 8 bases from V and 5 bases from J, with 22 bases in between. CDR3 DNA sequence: TGTGCCAGCGTCCCCAGTCGGGCAGCAGGGGACGAGCAGTACTTC. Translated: CASVPSRAAGDEQYF.

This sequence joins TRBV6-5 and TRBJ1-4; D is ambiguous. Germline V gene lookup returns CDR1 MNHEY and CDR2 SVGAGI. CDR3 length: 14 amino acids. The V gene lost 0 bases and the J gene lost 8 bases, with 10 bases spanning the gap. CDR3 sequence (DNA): TGTGCCAGCAGTTACTCTGGACTGAACGAAAAACTGTTTTTT. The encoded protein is CASSYSGLNEKLFF.

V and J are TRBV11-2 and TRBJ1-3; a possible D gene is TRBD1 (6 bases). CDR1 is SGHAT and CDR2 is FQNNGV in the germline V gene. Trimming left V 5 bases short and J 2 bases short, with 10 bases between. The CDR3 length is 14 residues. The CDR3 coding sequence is TGTGCCAGCAGCCCCGGGACAACTGGAAACACCATATATTTT. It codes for CASSPGTTGNTIYF.

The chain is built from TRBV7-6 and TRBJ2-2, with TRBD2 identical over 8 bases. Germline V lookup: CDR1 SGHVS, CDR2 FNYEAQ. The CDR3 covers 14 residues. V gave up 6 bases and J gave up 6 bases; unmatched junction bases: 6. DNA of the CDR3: TGTGCCAGCAGACGGAGCGGGGGTGCCGGGGAGCTGTTTTTT. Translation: CASRRSGGAGELFF.

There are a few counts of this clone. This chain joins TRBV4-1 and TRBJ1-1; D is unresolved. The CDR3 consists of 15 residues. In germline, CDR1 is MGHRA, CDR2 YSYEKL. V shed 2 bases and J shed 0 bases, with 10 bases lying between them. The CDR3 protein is CASSQRRSMNTEAFF. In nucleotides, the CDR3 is TGCGCCAGCAGCCAACGACGGAGCATGAACACTGAAGCTTTCTTT.

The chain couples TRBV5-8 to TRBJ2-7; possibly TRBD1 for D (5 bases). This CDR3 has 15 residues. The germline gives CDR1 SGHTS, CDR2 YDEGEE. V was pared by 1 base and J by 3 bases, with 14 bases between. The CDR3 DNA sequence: TGTGCCAGCAGCTTGCAGGGCTTGGGTCTCTACGAGCAGTACTTC. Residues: CASSLQGLGLYEQYF.

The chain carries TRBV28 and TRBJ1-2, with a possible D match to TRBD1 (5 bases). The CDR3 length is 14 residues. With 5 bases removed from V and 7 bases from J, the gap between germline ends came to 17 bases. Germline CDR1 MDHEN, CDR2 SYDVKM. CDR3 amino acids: CASSAQGFLAGYTF. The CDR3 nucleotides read TGTGCCAGCAGTGCCCAGGGATTTCTCGCTGGCTACACCTTC.

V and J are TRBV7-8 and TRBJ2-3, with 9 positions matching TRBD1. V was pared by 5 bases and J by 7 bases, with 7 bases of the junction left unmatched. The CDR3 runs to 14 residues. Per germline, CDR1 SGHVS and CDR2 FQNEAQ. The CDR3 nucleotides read TGTGCCAGCAGCCGGGGGACAGGGATCTATACGCAGTATTTT. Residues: CASSRGTGIYTQYF.

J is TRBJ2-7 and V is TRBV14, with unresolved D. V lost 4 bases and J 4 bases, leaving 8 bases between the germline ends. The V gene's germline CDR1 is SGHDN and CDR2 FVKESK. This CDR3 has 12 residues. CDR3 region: CASSLREYEQYF. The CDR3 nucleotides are TGTGCCAGCAGCCTGAGAGAGTACGAGCAGTACTTC.

In DNA, the CDR3 is TGTGCCAGCAGTTTCTTGACCCTGGGAGATACGCAGTATTTT. This gives the protein CASSFLTLGDTQYF. The chain recombines TRBV28 with TRBJ2-3; D not certain. The V end was cut by 3 bases, the J end by 5 bases, with 12 bases between. CDR1 is MDHEN and CDR2 is SYDVKM in the germline V gene. The CDR3 is 14 residues long.

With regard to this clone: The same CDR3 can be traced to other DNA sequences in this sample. CDR3 DNA: TGCAGTGCTAGTAACATCTACGAGCAGTACTTC. It is translated as CSASNIYEQYF. This chain links TRBV20-1 with TRBJ2-7; D is unclear. The CDR3 contains 11 residues. Germline V CDR1 and CDR2: DFQATT, SNEGSKA (reference sequence). The V gene lost 3 bases and the J gene lost 3 bases, with 6 bases spanning the gap.

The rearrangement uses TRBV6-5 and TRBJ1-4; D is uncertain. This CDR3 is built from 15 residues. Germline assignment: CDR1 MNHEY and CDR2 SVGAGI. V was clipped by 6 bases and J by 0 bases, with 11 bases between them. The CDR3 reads CASSRRDATNEKLFF. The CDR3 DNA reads TGTGCCAGCAGCCGCCGGGATGCAACTAATGAAAAACTGTTTTTT.

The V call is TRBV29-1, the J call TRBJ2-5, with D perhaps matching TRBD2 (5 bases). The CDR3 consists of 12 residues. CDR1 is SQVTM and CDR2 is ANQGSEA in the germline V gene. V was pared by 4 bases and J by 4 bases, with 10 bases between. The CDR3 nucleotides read TGCAGCGTTGCTTTAAGCGGAGAGACCCAGTACTTC. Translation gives CSVALSGETQYF.

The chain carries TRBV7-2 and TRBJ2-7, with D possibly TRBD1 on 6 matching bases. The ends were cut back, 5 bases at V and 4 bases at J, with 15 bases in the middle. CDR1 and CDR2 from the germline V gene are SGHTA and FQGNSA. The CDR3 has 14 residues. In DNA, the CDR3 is TGTGCCAGCAGCCGTCCCGGGACAACTTACGAGCAGTACTTC. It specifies CASSRPGTTYEQYF.

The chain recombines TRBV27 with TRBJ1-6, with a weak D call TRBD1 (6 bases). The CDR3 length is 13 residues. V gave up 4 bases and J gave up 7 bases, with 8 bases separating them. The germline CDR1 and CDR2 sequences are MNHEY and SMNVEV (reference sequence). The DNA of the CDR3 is TGTGCCAGCAGTTACCAGGGGAATTCACCCCTCCACTTT. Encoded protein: CASSYQGNSPLHF.

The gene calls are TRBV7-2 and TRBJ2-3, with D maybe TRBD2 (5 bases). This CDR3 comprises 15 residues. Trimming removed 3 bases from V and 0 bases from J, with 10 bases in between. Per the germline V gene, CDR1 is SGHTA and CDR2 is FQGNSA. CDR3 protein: CASSFRGPSTDTQYF. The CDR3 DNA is TGTGCCAGCAGCTTTCGCGGGCCTAGCACAGATACGCAGTATTTT.

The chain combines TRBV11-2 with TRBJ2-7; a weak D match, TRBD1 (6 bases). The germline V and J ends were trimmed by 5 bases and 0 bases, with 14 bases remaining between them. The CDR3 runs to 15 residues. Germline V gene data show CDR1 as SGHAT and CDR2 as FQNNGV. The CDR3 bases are TGTGCCAGCAGCCTCAATCAACAGGGCTCCTACGAGCAGTACTTC. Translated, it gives CASSLNQQGSYEQYF.

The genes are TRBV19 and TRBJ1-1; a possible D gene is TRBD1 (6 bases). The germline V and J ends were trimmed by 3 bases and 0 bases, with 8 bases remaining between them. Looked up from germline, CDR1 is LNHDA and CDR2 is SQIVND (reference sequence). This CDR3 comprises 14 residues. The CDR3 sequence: CASSIQGMNTEAFF. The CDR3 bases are TGTGCCAGTAGTATCCAGGGGATGAACACTGAAGCTTTCTTT.

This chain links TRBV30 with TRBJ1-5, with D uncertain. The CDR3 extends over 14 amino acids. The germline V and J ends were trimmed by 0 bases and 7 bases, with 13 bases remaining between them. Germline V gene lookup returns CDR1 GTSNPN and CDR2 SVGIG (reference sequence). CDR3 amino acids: CAWSVGSRSQPQHF. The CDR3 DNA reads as TGTGCCTGGAGTGTCGGGAGCCGGAGCCAGCCCCAGCATTTT.

Here the CDR3 DNA reads TGTGCCAGCAGTCCCGGCGGACTAGCGGGGGGGCCTACCGAGCAGTTCTTC. Amino acids: CASSPGGLAGGPTEQFF. V gene TRBV28 combines with J gene TRBJ2-1, with 15 bases identical to TRBD2. Per germline, CDR1 MDHEN and CDR2 SYDVKM. The junction had 12 bases not matched to a gene; V was cut back by 5 bases and J by 10 bases. This CDR3 contains 17 residues.

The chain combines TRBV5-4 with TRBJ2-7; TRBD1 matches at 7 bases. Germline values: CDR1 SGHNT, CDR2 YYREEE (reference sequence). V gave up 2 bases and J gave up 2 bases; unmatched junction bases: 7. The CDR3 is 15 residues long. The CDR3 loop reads CASSFGQDPTYEQYF. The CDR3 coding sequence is TGTGCCAGCAGCTTCGGACAGGACCCTACCTACGAGCAGTACTTC.